This entry is about one T cell receptor (beta chain). What it recognizes is unknown. The junction departs from the called germline gene at one end, perhaps through a read error. TCR beta cDNA was prepared out of roughly 0.5 ug total RNA by means of a constant-region primer. Construction of TCR beta libraries relied on three successive nested multiplex PCR rounds employing slightly modified ARM-PCR. It was with TRBV1-TRBV30 forward primers and a C-beta reverse primer that the first two PCR rounds were run, at roughly 10 cycles each. MiXCR was run by TCRdb on the multiplex PCR reads, yielding one entry per CDR3 protein. The sample contains some 87,000 distinct CDR3 sequences, about 70% of which appear only once. The sample originates from a study of tumor-infiltrating lymphocytes in primary liver carcinoma. The CDR3 totals 13 residues. Germline V gene lookup returns CDR1 MNHNS and CDR2 SASEGT. Starting material for RNA and DNA co-extraction consisted of roughly 19-30 mg of unsorted bulk tissue.

Study findings and constraints: Tumor region pairs shared more overlap than did tumor-adjacent and tumor-blood pairs.

The V and J genes are TRBV6-1 and TRBJ2-1, with D tentatively TRBD1 or TRBD2 (5 bases each). The receptor was derived from a man in his forties or fifties with primary liver carcinoma and hepatitis B virus infection. Sample: tumor-adjacent normal liver tissue. The CDR3 region is CASGGGPYNEKFF. The CDR3 DNA sequence: TGTGCCAGCGGTGGGGGACCCTACAATGAGAAGTTCTTC.